The present T cell receptor beta chain was sequenced within a study of blood T cell repertoires in COVID-19 (dated by TCRdb to the early 2020s). Looking at the study overall: Samples covering the acute and convalescent phases of COVID-19 were provided by collaborators in the United States, Italy and Spain. The prospective study material was composed of cDNA or gDNA derived from T cells, B-cell-depleted T cells, or PBMCs. Deeply sampled blood TCRbeta repertoires from subjects exposed to, actively infected with, or recovered from COVID-19 were included in the dataset. The repertoires were made available in a free public database intended to serve as a resource for research on the immune response to SARS-CoV-2. The samples were drawn from two sources: the first 160 participants of the ongoing ImmuneRACE study, and some 1,300 subjects contributed by 6 global collaborators. Nearly every sample came with metadata listing a de-identified subject ID, COVID-19 status, age in years and sex. Where available, HLA class I and class II types were taken from metadata supplied by the sample provider and were not determined by assay-based typing.

From the germline V gene, CDR1 is SGHTA and CDR2 is FQGNSA. Germline trimming: 6 bases from V, 6 bases from J; junction bases outside gene matches: 8. CDR3 length: 14 amino acids, cysteine to phenylalanine. Just CDR3 DNA is preserved here, 42 bases in frame from base 1. Participants in the prospective study were enrolled through a virtual design, were aged 18 to 89 years, and lived in some 24 United States geographic areas. In the prospective study, cohorts were assigned on the basis of participant-reported clinical history obtained from a screening survey and a study questionnaire. ImmuneRACE Cohort 3 recovered participants were defined by two consecutive negative NP/OP PCR tests, healthcare professional clearance, or symptom resolution. In the prospective study, mobile phlebotomists collected whole blood, serum and a nasopharyngeal or oropharyngeal swab from each participant. Participants in the prospective study had the option to provide additional blood draws and questionnaires over a roughly 2-month period. Blood samples from the prospective study were shipped frozen or at room temperature prior to DNA extraction.

What the study reported, not specific to this receptor: How much clinical and demographic metadata was included differed by source and by participant, and the metadata was provided uncurated.

This clone was seen once. It has no known antigen specificity. The input lacks base qualities; no much larger clone sits a single base away. TCRbeta CDR3 regions were amplified from genomic DNA using the immunoSEQ Assay, a bias-controlled multiplex PCR. Under the source paper's analysis protocol: The number of nucleated cells in each sample was estimated by amplification of reference gene primers within the assay. Sequence reads were collapsed and filtered to measure the absolute abundance of every unique TCRbeta CDR3 rearrangement. Productive Simpson clonality was computed per sample as the square root of Simpson's diversity index over productive rearrangements. Entries here come from immuneACCESS through TCRdb and include only in-frame sequences with V and J called. Some clones fail to appear in such tables; in the studies checked, an unresolved V gene covers under half of the shortfall, and the cause of the remainder is unknown. V, J and clone size reflect that table, while D and trimming were determined from the DNA. This sample is represented by approximately 150,000 clones; 84% of them were singletons. The ten largest clones represent about 8.6% of the sample.

The TCR comes from a woman in her forties or fifties who had recovered from COVID-19. This chain joins TRBV7-2 to TRBJ1-3, and TRBD1 aligns with 7 junction nucleotides. Sequenced: PBMCs or T cells enriched from blood (not recorded which). The CDR3 region reads CASSSQGKSNTIYF. The DNA is as follows: TGTGCCAGCAGTTCACAGGGGAAATCAAACACCATATATTTT.